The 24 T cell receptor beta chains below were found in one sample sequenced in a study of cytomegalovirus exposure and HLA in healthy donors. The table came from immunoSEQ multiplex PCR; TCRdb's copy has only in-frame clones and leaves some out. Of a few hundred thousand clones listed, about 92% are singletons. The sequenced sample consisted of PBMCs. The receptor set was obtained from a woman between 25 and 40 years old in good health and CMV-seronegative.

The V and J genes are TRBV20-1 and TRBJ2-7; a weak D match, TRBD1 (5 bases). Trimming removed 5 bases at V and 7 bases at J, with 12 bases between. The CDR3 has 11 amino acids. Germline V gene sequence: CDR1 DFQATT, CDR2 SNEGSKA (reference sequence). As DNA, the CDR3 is TGCAGTGCTCCCTGGGCAGGGGAGCAGTACTTC. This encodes CSAPWAGEQYF.

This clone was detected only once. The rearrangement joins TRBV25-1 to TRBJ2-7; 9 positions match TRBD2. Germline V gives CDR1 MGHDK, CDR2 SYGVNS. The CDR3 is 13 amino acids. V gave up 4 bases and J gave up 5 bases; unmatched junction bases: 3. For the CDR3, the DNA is TGTGCCAGCAGTGCAATAGCGGGAGACGAGCAGTACTTC. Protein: CASSAIAGDEQYF.

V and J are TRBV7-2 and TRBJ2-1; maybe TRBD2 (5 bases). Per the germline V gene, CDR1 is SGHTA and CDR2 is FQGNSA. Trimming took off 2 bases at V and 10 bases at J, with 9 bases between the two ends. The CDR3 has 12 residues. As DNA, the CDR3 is TGTGCCAGCAGCTTAAGGCGGAGGGAGCAGTTCTTC. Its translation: CASSLRRREQFF.

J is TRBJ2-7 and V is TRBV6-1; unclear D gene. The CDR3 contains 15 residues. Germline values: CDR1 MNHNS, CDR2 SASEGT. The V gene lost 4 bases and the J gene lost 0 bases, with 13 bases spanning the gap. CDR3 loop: CASSGRSAISYEQYF. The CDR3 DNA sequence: TGTGCCAGCAGTGGACGAAGCGCGATCTCCTACGAGCAGTACTTC.

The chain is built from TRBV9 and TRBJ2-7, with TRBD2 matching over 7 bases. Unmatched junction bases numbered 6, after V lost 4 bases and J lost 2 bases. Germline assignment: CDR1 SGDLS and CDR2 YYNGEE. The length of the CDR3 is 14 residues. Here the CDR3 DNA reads TGTGCCAGCAGCCCAGCGGGGTCTACCTACGAGCAGTACTTC. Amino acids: CASSPAGSTYEQYF.

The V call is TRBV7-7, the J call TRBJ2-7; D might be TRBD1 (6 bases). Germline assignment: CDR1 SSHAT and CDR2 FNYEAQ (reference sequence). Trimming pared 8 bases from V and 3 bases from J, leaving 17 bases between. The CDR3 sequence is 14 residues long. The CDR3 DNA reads TGTGCCAGCCCGAGACAGGTTACAAACTACGAGCAGTACTTC. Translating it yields CASPRQVTNYEQYF.

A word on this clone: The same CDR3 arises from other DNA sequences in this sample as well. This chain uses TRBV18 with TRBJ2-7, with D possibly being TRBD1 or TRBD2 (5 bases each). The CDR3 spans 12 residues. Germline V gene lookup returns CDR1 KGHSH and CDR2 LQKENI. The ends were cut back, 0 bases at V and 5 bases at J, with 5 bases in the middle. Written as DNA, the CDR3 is TGTGCCAGCTCACCACCGGGGGACGAGCAGTACTTC. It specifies CASSPPGDEQYF.

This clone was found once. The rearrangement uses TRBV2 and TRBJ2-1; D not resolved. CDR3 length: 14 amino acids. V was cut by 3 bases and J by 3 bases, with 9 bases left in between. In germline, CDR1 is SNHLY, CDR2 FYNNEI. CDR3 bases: TGTGCCAGCAGTGATGGGCTCGACTACAATGAGCAGTTCTTC. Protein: CASSDGLDYNEQFF.

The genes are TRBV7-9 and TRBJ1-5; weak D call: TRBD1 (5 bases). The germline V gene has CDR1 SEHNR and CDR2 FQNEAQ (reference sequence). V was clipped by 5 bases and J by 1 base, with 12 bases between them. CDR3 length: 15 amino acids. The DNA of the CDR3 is TGTGCCAGCAGCCCGGACATTCTAAGCAATCAGCCCCAGCATTTT. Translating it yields CASSPDILSNQPQHF. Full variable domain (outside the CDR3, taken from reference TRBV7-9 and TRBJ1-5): DTGVSQNPRHKITKRGQNVTFRCDPISEHNRLYWYRQTLGQGPEFLTYFQNEAQLEKSRLLSDRFSAERPKGSFSTLEIQRTEQGDSAMYLCASSPDILSNQPQHFGDGTRLSIL.

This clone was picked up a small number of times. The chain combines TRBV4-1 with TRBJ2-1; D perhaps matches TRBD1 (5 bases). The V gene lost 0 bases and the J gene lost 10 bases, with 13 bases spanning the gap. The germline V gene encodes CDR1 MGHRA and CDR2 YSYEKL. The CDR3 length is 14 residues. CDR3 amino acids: CASSQEGAPGEQFF. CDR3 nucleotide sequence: TGCGCCAGCAGCCAAGAAGGGGCCCCCGGCGAGCAGTTCTTC.

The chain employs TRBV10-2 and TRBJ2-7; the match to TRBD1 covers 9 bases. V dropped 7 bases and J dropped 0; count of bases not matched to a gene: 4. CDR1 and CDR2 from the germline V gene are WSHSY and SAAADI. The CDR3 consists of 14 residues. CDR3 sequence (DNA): TGCGCCAGCACCTTACAGGGGGCCTCCTACGAGCAGTACTTC. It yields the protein CASTLQGASYEQYF.

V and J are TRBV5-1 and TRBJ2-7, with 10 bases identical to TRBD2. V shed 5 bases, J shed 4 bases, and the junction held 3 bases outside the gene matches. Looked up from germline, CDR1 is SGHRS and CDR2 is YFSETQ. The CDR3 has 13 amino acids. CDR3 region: CASSTSGNYEQYF. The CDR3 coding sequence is TGCGCCAGCAGTACTAGCGGGAATTACGAGCAGTACTTC.

CDR3 nucleotide sequence: TGTGCCAGCAGCTTGGGGAATTACACCTTC. Its translation is CASSLGNYTF. This sequence joins TRBV7-9 and TRBJ1-2; D gene uncertain. Trimming took off 3 bases at V and 11 bases at J, with 7 bases between the two ends. The CDR3 length is 10 residues. Germline-derived CDR1 and CDR2 are SEHNR and FQNEAQ (reference sequence).

CDR3 region: CASSSWTGVGEQYF. DNA of the CDR3: TGTGCCAGCAGCTCCTGGACAGGGGTTGGCGAGCAGTACTTC. The chain employs TRBV7-9 and TRBJ2-7, with 9 nucleotides matching TRBD1. Looked up from germline, CDR1 is SEHNR and CDR2 is FQNEAQ (reference sequence). V was pared by 4 bases and J by 6 bases, with 7 bases of the junction left unmatched. This CDR3 comprises 14 residues.

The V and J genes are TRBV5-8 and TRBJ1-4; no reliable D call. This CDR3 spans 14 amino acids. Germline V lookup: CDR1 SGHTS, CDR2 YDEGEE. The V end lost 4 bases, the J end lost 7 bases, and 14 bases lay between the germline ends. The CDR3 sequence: CASSPSEAVEKLFF. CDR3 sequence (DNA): TGTGCCAGCAGCCCTAGTGAGGCCGTTGAAAAACTGTTTTTT.

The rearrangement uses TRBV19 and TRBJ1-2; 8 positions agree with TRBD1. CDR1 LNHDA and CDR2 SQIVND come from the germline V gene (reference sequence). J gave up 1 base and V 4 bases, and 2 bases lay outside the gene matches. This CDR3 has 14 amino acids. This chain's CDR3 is CASSSGQGNYGYTF. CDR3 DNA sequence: TGTGCCAGTAGTAGCGGACAGGGTAACTATGGCTACACCTTC.

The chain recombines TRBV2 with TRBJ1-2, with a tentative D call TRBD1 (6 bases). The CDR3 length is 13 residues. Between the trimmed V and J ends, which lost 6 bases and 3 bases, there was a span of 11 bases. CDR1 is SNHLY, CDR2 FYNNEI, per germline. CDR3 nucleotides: TGTGCCAGCAGCCCGGGACACTACTATGGCTACACCTTC. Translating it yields CASSPGHYYGYTF.

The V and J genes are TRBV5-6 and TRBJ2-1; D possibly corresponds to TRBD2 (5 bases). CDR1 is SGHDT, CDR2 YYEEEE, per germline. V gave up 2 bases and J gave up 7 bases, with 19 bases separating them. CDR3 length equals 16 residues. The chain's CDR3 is CASSLMGASTGNEQFF. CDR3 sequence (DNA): TGTGCCAGCAGCTTAATGGGAGCTTCGACCGGGAATGAGCAGTTCTTC.

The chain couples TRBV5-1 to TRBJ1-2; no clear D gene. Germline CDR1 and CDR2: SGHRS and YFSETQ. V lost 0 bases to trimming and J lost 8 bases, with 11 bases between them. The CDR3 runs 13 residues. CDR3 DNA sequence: TGCGCCAGCAGCTTGGGCCAAGCTGGAGGCTACACCTTC. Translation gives CASSLGQAGGYTF.

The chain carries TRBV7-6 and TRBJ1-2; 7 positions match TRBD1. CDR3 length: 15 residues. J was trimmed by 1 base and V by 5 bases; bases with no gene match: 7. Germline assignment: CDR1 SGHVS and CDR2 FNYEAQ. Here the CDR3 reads CASSPRTGINYGYTF. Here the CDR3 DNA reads TGTGCCAGCAGCCCGCGGACAGGAATTAACTATGGCTACACCTTC.

The CDR3 spells CASSQVSGGASYNEQFF. The CDR3 region has the DNA TGCGCCAGCAGCCAAGTGTCAGGGGGGGCCTCCTACAATGAGCAGTTCTTC. The chain couples TRBV4-3 to TRBJ2-1; D is possibly TRBD1 or TRBD2 (7 bases each). V was shortened by 1 base and J by 0 bases, with 13 bases between the two germline ends. CDR1 and CDR2 from the germline V gene are LGHNA and YSLEER. There are 17 residues in the CDR3.

In DNA form, the CDR3 reads TGTGCCAGCAGCGTGGGATACGAGCAGTACTTC. Protein sequence: CASSVGYEQYF. This chain uses TRBV5-6 with TRBJ2-7, with D unresolved. Per the germline V gene, CDR1 is SGHDT and CDR2 is YYEEEE. Trimming took off 4 bases at V and 4 bases at J, with 6 bases between the two ends. This CDR3 region has 11 residues.

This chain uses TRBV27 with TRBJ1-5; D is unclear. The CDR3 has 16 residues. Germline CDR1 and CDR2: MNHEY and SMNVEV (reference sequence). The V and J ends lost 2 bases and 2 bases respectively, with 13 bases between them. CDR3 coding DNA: TGTGCCAGCAGTTTAGTCCACTCTAGCGGCAATCAGCCCCAGCATTTT. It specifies CASSLVHSSGNQPQHF.

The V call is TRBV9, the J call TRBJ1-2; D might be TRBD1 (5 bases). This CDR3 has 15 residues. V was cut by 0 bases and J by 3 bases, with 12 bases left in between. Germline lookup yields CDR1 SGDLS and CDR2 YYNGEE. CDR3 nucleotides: TGTGCCAGCAGCGTAGGGGGGGGAGACCACTATGGCTACACCTTC. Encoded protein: CASSVGGGDHYGYTF.